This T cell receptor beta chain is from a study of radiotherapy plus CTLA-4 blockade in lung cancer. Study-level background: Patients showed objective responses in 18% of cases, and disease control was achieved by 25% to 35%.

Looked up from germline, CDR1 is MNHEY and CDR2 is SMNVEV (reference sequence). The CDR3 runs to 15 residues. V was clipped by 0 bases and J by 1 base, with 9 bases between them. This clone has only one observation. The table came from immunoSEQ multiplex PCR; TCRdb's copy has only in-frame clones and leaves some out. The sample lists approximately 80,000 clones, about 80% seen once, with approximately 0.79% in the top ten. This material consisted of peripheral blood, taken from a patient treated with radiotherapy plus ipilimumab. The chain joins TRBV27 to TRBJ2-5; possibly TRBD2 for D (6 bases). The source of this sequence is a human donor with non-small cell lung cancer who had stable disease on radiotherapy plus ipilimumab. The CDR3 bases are TGTGCCAGCAGTTTATCCGGGACTCCCCAAGAGACCCAGTACTTC. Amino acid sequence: CASSLSGTPQETQYF.